These T cell receptor beta chains were read from a single sample in a study of blood T cell repertoires in COVID-19. Libraries were prepared by immunoSEQ multiplex PCR; TCRdb keeps only in-frame clonotypes and omits some of them. Of some 230,000 clones listed, 86% are singletons. Sequenced sample: peripheral blood. The receptors shown here come from a woman between 45 and 65 years old with COVID-19, enrolled during active disease. The CDR3 runs from the conserved cysteine through the conserved F or W. The order of the fields is CDR3 protein, J gene, V gene.

CASSQRRGWDEKLFF	TRBJ1-4	TRBV7-8
CASSFRGMNTEAFF	TRBJ1-1	TRBV19
CAWSPTTQWTQFF	TRBJ2-1	TRBV30
CASSSSGTSESETQYF	TRBJ2-5	TRBV5-1
CATSELRGRVADTQYF	TRBJ2-3	TRBV24-1
CASSWRQGFEQYF	TRBJ2-3	TRBV6-5
CASSLGTSLLQETQYF	TRBJ2-5	TRBV7-2
CASSLQETQYF	TRBJ2-5	TRBV5-1
CASSYPRLAGGNEQFF	TRBJ2-1	TRBV6-2/TRBV6-3
CASKRGQETQYF	TRBJ2-5	TRBV11-3
CASSLELREDTQYF	TRBJ2-3	TRBV5-1
CASSFRRLMNEQFF	TRBJ2-1	TRBV6-2/TRBV6-3
CASRDSGGASMNTQYF	TRBJ2-3	TRBV7-2
CASSLEAYNSPLHF	TRBJ1-6	TRBV11-3
CASTLGTGIYEQYF	TRBJ2-7	TRBV5-1
CASSLPAGGRRQETQYF	TRBJ2-5	TRBV5-4
CASSQGIYGYTF	TRBJ1-2	TRBV5-6